The sequence of this TCR beta chain was determined in a study of blood T cell repertoires in COVID-19. The assay was immunoSEQ multiplex PCR, and TCRdb's table has in-frame clones only and misses some. The sample records just under 250,000 clones, approximately 83% being singletons. Sequenced sample: peripheral blood. This TCR was sampled from a woman aged 25 to 39 who had recovered from COVID-19.

The CDR3 sequence is CASSPGHWRGVTDTQYF. The CDR3 DNA reads as TGTGCCAGCAGCCCCGGCCACTGGCGGGGGGTCACAGATACGCAGTATTTT. The rearrangement joins TRBV5-4 to TRBJ2-3; 8 nucleotides match TRBD2. Germline-derived CDR1 and CDR2 are SGHNT and YYREEE (reference sequence). The CDR3 is 17 residues long. V was clipped by 4 bases and J by 2 bases; unmatched bases: 12.